The 14 T cell receptor beta chains given below trace back to one sample, sequenced in a study of T-cell memory formation after mild COVID-19. TCRdb re-called the 5' RACE reads with MiXCR, one entry per CDR3 protein. This table has 400,000 to 500,000 distinct CDR3 sequences, around 19% appearing once. Sequencing was done on a sample of PBMCs or a T cell subset sorted from them (not recorded which). These TCRs come from an adult woman who had mild COVID-19 (a few samples of this study predate the infection). Cell type and time point are not known.

The chain combines TRBV7-9 with TRBJ2-7, with D maybe TRBD1 (5 bases). Germline values: CDR1 SEHNR, CDR2 FQNEAQ (reference sequence). V lost 0 bases, J lost 2 bases, and 8 bases lay in between. CDR3 length: 14 amino acids. Here the CDR3 DNA reads TGTGCCAGCAGCTTAGCACAGGCAACCTACGAGCAGTACTTC. It is translated as CASSLAQATYEQYF. The whole variable domain, remainder taken from reference TRBV7-9 and TRBJ2-7, is DTGVSQNPRHKITKRGQNVTFRCDPISEHNRLYWYRQTLGQGPEFLTYFQNEAQLEKSRLLSDRFSAERPKGSFSTLEIQRTEQGDSAMYLCASSLAQATYEQYFGPGTRLTVT.

The chain joins TRBV27 to TRBJ1-1; maybe TRBD1 (5 bases). The CDR3 sequence is 14 residues long. The germline gives CDR1 MNHEY, CDR2 SMNVEV (reference sequence). The V end was cut by 8 bases, the J end by 1 base, with 14 bases between. CDR3 region: CASSGRQGNTEAFF. As DNA, the CDR3 is TGTGCCAGCTCGGGCAGGCAGGGGAACACTGAAGCTTTCTTT.

V and J are TRBV6-5 and TRBJ1-2; 8 bases are a match to TRBD1. The CDR3 loop spans 18 amino acids. With V trimmed by 6 bases and J by 2 bases, 17 bases remained unmatched. CDR1 is MNHEY, CDR2 SVGAGI, per germline. The CDR3 protein is CASSPTNRGAQLNYGYTF. DNA of the CDR3: TGTGCCAGCAGCCCGACCAACAGGGGGGCTCAATTAAACTATGGCTACACCTTC.

This clonotype has just a few counts. The chain recombines TRBV7-9 with TRBJ1-2; tentatively, D is TRBD1 (5 bases). Germline loops: CDR1 SEHNR, CDR2 FQNEAQ (reference sequence). This CDR3 is built from 13 residues. Trimming cost V 3 bases and J 6 bases, with 11 bases left between them. The CDR3 DNA sequence: TGTGCCAGCAGCTTTACAGGACCGGATGGCTACACCTTC. Translation: CASSFTGPDGYTF.

V and J are TRBV2 and TRBJ2-2; weak D call: TRBD2 (5 bases). Between the trimmed V and J ends, which lost 4 bases and 7 bases, there was a span of 7 bases. CDR1 is SNHLY and CDR2 is FYNNEI in the germline V gene. There are 12 residues in the CDR3. CDR3 DNA: TGTGCCAGCAGTGCTCGGGACGGGGAGCTGTTTTTT. The encoded protein is CASSARDGELFF.

This clonotype showed up just a few times. The rearrangement links TRBV29-1 to TRBJ2-3; D is undetermined. V was trimmed by 4 bases and J by 0 bases, leaving 8 bases between them. Germline-derived CDR1 and CDR2 are SQVTM and ANQGSEA. The CDR3 length is 13 residues. CDR3 sequence (DNA): TGCAGCGTTGTACGTGACAGCACAGATACGCAGTATTTT. Translation gives CSVVRDSTDTQYF.

The DNA for the CDR3 is TGTGCCAGTAGGGGACTCTCCCTGACTCTAGTCCCTAAAAACATTCAGTACTTC. Its protein is CASRGLSLTLVPKNIQYF. The chain combines TRBV19 with TRBJ2-4; the D gene is possibly TRBD2 (6 bases). Germline assignment: CDR1 LNHDA and CDR2 SQIVND (reference sequence). The length of the CDR3 is 18 residues. The V end lost 6 bases, the J end lost 4 bases, and 25 bases lay between the germline ends.

This chain links TRBV6-5 with TRBJ1-4, with 11 bases that match TRBD1. V lost 5 bases to trimming and J lost 7 bases; unmatched junction nucleotides: 3. The germline V gene has CDR1 MNHEY and CDR2 SVGAGI. The CDR3 totals 14 residues. The CDR3 DNA is TGTGCCAGCAGTAAAGGACAGGGGGCTGAAAAACTGTTTTTT. Translating it yields CASSKGQGAEKLFF.

The chain couples TRBV24-1 to TRBJ2-4, with TRBD2 matching 11 bases. The germline CDR1 and CDR2 sequences are KGHDR and SFDVKD. The CDR3 extends over 16 amino acids. The V and J ends lost 4 bases and 6 bases, in that order; junction bases with no gene match: 7. The chain's CDR3 is CATSDEGTSGRNIQYF. The CDR3 DNA follows: TGTGCCACCAGTGACGAAGGGACTAGCGGACGAAACATTCAGTACTTC.

This chain joins TRBV20-1 and TRBJ1-5; D is ambiguous. In germline, CDR1 is DFQATT, CDR2 SNEGSKA (reference sequence). This CDR3 region has 14 residues. V lost 5 bases and J 0 bases, leaving 11 bases between the germline ends. CDR3 sequence (DNA): TGCAGTGCTCGACCCGATTATAGCAATCAGCCCCAGCATTTT. It specifies CSARPDYSNQPQHF.

In this sample, this clonotype turned up a few times. The chain carries TRBV5-1 and TRBJ2-7; D is perhaps TRBD1 (5 bases). V was cut by 0 bases and J by 5 bases, with 21 bases left in between. Germline-derived CDR1 and CDR2 are SGHRS and YFSETQ. The CDR3 sequence is 17 residues long. This CDR3 is CASSLGGWSSGRNEQYF. For the CDR3, the DNA is TGCGCCAGCAGCTTGGGTGGATGGTCGTCAGGGCGGAACGAGCAGTACTTC.

Only one count was recorded for this clonotype. The V gene is TRBV15, the J gene TRBJ2-7, with 7 bases matching TRBD1. This CDR3 has 13 amino acids. V lost 8 bases to trimming and J lost 2 bases; unmatched junction nucleotides: 6. CDR1 LNHNV and CDR2 YYDKDF come from the germline V gene (reference sequence). The CDR3 bases are TGTGCCACCTCACCGGGACAGACCTACGAGCAGTACTTC. The encoded protein is CATSPGQTYEQYF.

This clonotype has just a few counts. The chain combines TRBV7-2 with TRBJ1-1; D is possibly TRBD1 (5 bases). Deletions cut 8 bases from V and 5 bases from J, with 21 bases between. This CDR3 spans 15 amino acids. Germline lookup yields CDR1 SGHTA and CDR2 FQGNSA. The CDR3 protein is CASGVDIRLGTEAFF. The CDR3 region has the DNA TGTGCCAGCGGGGTGGACATCCGATTGGGGACTGAAGCTTTCTTT.

This clonotype was counted only a few times. The chain employs TRBV18 and TRBJ1-5, with D possibly TRBD1 on 5 matching bases. The CDR3 has 16 residues. Germline CDR1 is KGHSH and CDR2 is LQKENI. Deletions cut 2 bases from V and 4 bases from J, with 15 bases between. The CDR3 sequence: CASSPNGAQANQPQHF. The CDR3 DNA sequence: TGTGCCAGCTCACCAAACGGGGCACAAGCTAATCAGCCCCAGCATTTT.